This TCR beta chain was sequenced for a study of blood T cell repertoires in COVID-19 (dated by TCRdb to the early 2020s). Concerning the study at large: Samples from collaborators originated in the United States, Italy and Spain and spanned both the acute and convalescent phases of COVID-19. Samples were obtained from the ongoing ImmuneRACE study (first 160 participants) and from over a thousand subjects provided by 6 global collaborators. The repertoires were made available in a free public database intended to serve as a resource for research on the immune response to SARS-CoV-2. The dataset comprised deeply sampled blood TCRbeta repertoires from subjects exposed to, actively infected with, or recovered from COVID-19. HLA class I and class II types, where available, came from metadata supplied by the sample provider rather than from assay-based typing. Sample metadata almost always included a de-identified subject ID, COVID-19 status, age in years and sex. The prospective study material was composed of cDNA or gDNA derived from T cells, B-cell-depleted T cells, or PBMCs. Broader findings and caveats from the paper: The amount of clinical and demographic metadata varied by source and participant and was provided uncurated.

CDR1 and CDR2 are read off the germline V gene as MNHNS and SASEGT. Inclusive of the bounding cysteine and phenylalanine, the CDR3 is 13 residues long. Left in the record is the CDR3 DNA by itself, 39 bases read in frame from the first base. V loses 3 bases, J loses 2 bases, and the germline ends lie 5 bases apart. A note on this clone: The clone's antigen remains unknown. Per-nucleotide qualities are absent, and no much larger clonotype sits a single base away.

Whole blood was collected in K2EDTA tubes by collaborating institutions according to the institutions' own protocols. For TCRbeta analysis, collaborator samples were shipped as frozen whole blood, as isolated PBMCs, or as DNA extracted from either sample type. TCRbeta CDR3 regions were amplified from genomic DNA using the immunoSEQ Assay, a bias-controlled multiplex PCR. On the authors' methods: The number of nucleated cells in each sample was estimated from the amplification of reference gene primers within the assay. Sequence reads were collapsed and filtered to measure the absolute abundance of every unique TCRbeta CDR3 rearrangement. For each sample, productive Simpson clonality was calculated as the square root of Simpson's diversity index over productive rearrangements. TCRdb holds this immuneACCESS table with in-frame rearrangements only. Some clones are missing; in checked studies, unresolved V genes explain under half, and the rest has no known cause. V and J calls and clone size are those listed in that table; D and trimming were worked out from the DNA. The sample has fewer than 30,000 clones on record, 80% to 90% of them singletons. The ten largest make up roughly a tenth of the sample.

This sequence uses TRBV6-1 and TRBJ1-3; the D segment cannot be called with confidence. The specimen sequenced was peripheral blood. This clonotype originated in a man aged 55 to 69 with acute or convalescent COVID-19. The CDR3 protein sequence reads: CASSDTAGNTIYF. The sequence in DNA is TGTGCCAGCAGTGATACAGCTGGAAACACCATATATTTT.